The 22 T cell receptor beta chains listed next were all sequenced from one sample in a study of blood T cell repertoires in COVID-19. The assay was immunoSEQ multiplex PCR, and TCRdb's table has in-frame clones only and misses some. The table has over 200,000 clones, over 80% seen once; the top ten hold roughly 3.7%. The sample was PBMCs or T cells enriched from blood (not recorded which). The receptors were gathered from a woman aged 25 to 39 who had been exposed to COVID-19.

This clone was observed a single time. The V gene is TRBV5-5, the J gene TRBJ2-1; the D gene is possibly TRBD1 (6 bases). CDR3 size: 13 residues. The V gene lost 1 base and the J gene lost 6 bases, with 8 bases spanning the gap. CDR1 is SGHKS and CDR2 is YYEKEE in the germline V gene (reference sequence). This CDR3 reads CASSLRGSNEQFF. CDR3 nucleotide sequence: TGTGCCAGCAGCTTGAGGGGGTCCAATGAGCAGTTCTTC.

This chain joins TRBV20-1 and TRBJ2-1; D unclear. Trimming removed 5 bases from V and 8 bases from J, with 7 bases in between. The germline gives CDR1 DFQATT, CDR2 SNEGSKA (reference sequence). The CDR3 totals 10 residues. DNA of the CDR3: TGCAGTGCTGAGGCGGATGAGCAGTTCTTC. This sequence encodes CSAEADEQFF.

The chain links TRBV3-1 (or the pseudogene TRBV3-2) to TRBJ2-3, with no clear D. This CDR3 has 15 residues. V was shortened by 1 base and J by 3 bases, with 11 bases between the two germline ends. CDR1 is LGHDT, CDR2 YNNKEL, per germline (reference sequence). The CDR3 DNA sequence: TGTGCCAGCAGCCAAGCCCTAGGTAGGACAGATACGCAGTATTTT. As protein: CASSQALGRTDTQYF.

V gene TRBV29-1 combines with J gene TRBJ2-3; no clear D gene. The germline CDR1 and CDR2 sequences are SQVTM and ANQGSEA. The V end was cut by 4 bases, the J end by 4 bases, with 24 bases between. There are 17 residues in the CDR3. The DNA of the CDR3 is TGCAGCGTTGCTGGGTTTATAACGACTGGTGGCGCAGATACGCAGTATTTT. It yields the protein CSVAGFITTGGADTQYF.

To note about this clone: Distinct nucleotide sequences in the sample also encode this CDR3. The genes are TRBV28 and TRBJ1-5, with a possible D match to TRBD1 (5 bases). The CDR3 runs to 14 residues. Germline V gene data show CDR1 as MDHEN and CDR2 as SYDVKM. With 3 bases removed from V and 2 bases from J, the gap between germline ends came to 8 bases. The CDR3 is CASSLGGGNQPQHF. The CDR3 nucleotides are TGTGCCAGCAGTTTGGGGGGAGGCAATCAGCCCCAGCATTTT.

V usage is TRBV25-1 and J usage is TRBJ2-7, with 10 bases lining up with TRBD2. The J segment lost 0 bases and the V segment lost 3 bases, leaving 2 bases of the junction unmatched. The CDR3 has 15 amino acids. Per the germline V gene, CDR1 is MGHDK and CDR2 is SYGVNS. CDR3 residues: CASSDGTSDSYEQYF. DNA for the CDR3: TGTGCCAGCAGTGATGGGACTAGCGACTCCTACGAGCAGTACTTC.

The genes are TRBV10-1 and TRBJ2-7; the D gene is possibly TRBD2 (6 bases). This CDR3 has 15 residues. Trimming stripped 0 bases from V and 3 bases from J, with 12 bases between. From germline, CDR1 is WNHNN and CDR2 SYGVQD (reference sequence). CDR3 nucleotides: TGCGCCAGCAGTGAGTCCAGCGGGCAGGACTACGAGCAGTACTTC. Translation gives CASSESSGQDYEQYF.

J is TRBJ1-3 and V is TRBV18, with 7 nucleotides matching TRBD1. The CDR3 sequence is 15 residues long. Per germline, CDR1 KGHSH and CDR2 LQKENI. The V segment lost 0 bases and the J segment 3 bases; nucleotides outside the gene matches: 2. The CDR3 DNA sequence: TGTGCCAGCTCACCACCGAACAGGGGTGGAAACACCATATATTTT. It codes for CASSPPNRGGNTIYF.

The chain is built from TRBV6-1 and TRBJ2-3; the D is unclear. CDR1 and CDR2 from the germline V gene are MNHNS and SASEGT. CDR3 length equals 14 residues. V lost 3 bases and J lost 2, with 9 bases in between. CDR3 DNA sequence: TGTGCCAGCAGTGATACAGTTAACACAGATACGCAGTATTTT. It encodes CASSDTVNTDTQYF.

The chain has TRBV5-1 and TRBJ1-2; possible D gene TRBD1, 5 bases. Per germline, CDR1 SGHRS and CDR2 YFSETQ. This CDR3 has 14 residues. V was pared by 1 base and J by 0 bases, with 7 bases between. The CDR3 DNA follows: TGCGCCAGCAGCTTGCAGGGCCCTAACTATGGCTACACCTTC. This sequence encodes CASSLQGPNYGYTF.

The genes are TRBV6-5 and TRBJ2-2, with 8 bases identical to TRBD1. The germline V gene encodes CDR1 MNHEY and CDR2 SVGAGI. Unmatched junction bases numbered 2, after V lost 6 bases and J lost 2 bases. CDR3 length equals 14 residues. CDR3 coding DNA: TGTGCCAGCAGGGGGACAGGAAACACCGGGGAGCTGTTTTTT. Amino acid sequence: CASRGTGNTGELFF.

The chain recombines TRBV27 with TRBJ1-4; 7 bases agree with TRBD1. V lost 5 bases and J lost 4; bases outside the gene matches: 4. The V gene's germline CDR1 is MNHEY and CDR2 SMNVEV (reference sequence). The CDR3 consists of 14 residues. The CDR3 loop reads CASSMGQLNEKLFF. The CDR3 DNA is TGTGCCAGCAGTATGGGACAGCTTAATGAAAAACTGTTTTTT.

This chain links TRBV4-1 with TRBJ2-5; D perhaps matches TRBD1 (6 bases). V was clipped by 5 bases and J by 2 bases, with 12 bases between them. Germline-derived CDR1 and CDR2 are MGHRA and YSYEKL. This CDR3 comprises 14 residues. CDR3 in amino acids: CASSLRGGQETQYF. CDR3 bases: TGCGCCAGCAGCTTGCGAGGGGGACAAGAGACCCAGTACTTC.

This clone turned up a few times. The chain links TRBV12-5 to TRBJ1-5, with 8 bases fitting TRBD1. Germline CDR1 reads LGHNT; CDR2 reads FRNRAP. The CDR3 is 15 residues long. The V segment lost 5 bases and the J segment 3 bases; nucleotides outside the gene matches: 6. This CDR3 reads CASGTGQGNNQPQHF. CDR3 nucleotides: TGTGCTAGTGGTACCGGACAGGGCAACAATCAGCCCCAGCATTTT.

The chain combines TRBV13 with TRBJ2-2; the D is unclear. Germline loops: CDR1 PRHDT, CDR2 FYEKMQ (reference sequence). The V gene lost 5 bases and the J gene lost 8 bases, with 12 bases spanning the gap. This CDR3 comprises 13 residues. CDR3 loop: CASSLPIEGELFF. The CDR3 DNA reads TGTGCCAGCAGCCTCCCAATAGAGGGGGAGCTGTTTTTT.

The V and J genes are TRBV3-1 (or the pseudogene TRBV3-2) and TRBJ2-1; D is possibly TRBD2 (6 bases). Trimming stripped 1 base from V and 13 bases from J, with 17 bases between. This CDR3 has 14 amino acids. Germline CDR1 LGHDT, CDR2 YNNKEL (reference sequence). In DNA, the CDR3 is TGTGCCAGCAGCCAAGGAAAGACTAGTTGGACTCAGTTCTTC. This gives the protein CASSQGKTSWTQFF.

The CDR3 protein is CASRPTEQGWAHEQFF. In nucleotides, the CDR3 is TGTGCCAGCCGCCCCACGGAACAGGGCTGGGCACATGAGCAGTTCTTC. The chain is built from TRBV6-2 or TRBV6-3 and TRBJ2-1; a weak D match, TRBD1 (6 bases). The CDR3 has 16 amino acids. CDR1 and CDR2 from the germline V gene are MNHEY and SVGEGT. V lost 8 bases and J 8 bases, leaving 25 bases between the germline ends.

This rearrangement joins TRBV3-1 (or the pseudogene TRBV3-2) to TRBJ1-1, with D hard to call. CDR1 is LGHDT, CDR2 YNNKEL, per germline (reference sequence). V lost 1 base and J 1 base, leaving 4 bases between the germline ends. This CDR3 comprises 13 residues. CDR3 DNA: TGTGCCAGCAGCCAAGCACAGAACACTGAAGCTTTCTTT. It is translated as CASSQAQNTEAFF.

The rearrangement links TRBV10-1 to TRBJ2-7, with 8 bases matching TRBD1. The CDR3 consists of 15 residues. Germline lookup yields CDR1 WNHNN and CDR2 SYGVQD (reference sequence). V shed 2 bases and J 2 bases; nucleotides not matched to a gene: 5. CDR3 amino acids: CASSEGTGPTYEQYF. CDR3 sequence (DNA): TGCGCCAGCAGTGAGGGGACAGGACCGACCTACGAGCAGTACTTC.

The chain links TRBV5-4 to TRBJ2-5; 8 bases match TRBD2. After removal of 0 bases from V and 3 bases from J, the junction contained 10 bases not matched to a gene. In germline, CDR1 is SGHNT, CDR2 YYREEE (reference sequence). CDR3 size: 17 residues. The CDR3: CASSLGGAGGTKETQYF. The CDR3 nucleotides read TGTGCCAGCAGCTTGGGTGGGGCGGGAGGTACCAAAGAGACCCAGTACTTC.

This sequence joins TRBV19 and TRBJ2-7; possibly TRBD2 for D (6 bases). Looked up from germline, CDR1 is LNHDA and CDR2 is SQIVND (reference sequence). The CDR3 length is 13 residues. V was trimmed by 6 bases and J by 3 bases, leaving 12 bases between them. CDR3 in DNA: TGTGCCAGTAGCGGGGCGGGATACTACGAGCAGTACTTC. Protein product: CASSGAGYYEQYF.

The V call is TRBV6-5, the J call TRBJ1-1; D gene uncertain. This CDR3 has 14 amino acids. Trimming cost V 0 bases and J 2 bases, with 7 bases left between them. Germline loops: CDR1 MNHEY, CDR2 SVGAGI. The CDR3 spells CASSYSTNNTEAFF. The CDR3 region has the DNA TGTGCCAGCAGTTACTCCACTAACAACACTGAAGCTTTCTTT.